These 23 T cell receptor beta chains came from one sample sequenced in a study of blood T cell repertoires in COVID-19. Profiling relied on immunoSEQ multiplex PCR, and the TCRdb table lists in-frame clones only, not all of them. The sample holds about 300,000 clones, under 90% seen once. Sequenced input: PBMCs or T cells enriched from blood (not recorded which). The receptors derive from a man aged 30-40 years who had recovered from COVID-19.

The chain uses TRBV4-2 and TRBJ2-3; D gene uncertain. Trimming removed 4 bases at V and 2 bases at J, with 10 bases between. CDR1 and CDR2 from the germline V gene are LGHNA and YNFKEQ. This CDR3 is built from 14 residues. In DNA form, the CDR3 reads TGTGCCAGCAGCCCCTCGGGTTACACAGATACGCAGTATTTT. Protein sequence: CASSPSGYTDTQYF.

This chain connects TRBV2 to TRBJ2-3, with 14 nucleotides matching TRBD2. The CDR3 consists of 16 residues. The ends lost 4 bases at V and 2 bases at J; junction bases unmatched: 2. Germline V gene lookup returns CDR1 SNHLY and CDR2 FYNNEI. CDR3 in amino acids: CASSGTSGGPTDTQYF. The DNA for the CDR3 is TGTGCCAGCAGTGGGACTAGCGGGGGGCCCACAGATACGCAGTATTTT. Based on the CDR3 plus reference TRBV2 and TRBJ2-3, the full variable domain is EPEVTQTPSHQVTQMGQEVILRCVPISNHLYFYWYRQILGQKVEFLVSFYNNEISEKSEIFDDQFSVERPDGSNFTLKIRSTKLEDSAMYFCASSGTSGGPTDTQYFGPGTRLTVL.

This chain uses TRBV6-5 with TRBJ2-7, with D perhaps matching TRBD2 (5 bases). V lost 0 bases and J 3 bases, leaving 15 bases between the germline ends. CDR1 MNHEY and CDR2 SVGAGI come from the germline V gene. CDR3 length: 16 residues. The CDR3 loop reads CASSYSYNEGGYEQYF. As DNA, the CDR3 is TGTGCCAGCAGTTACTCGTATAACGAGGGCGGCTACGAGCAGTACTTC.

The chain couples TRBV6-5 to TRBJ1-1; weak D call: TRBD1 (5 bases). Deletions cut 2 bases from V and 6 bases from J, with 13 bases between. The CDR3 spans 14 residues. Germline CDR1 reads MNHEY; CDR2 reads SVGAGI. The CDR3 region is CASSYRLQGAEAFF. In DNA form, the CDR3 reads TGTGCCAGCAGTTACAGACTCCAAGGGGCTGAAGCTTTCTTT.

In DNA form, the CDR3 reads TGTGCCAGCAGCCAAGGGGTCCGCGGGGATACGCAGTATTTT. Translated, it gives CASSQGVRGDTQYF. The rearrangement uses TRBV4-2 and TRBJ2-3; weak D call: TRBD2 (5 bases). This CDR3 contains 14 residues. CDR1 is LGHNA, CDR2 YNFKEQ, per germline. V was shortened by 1 base and J by 6 bases, with 11 bases between the two germline ends.

The rearrangement links TRBV5-1 to TRBJ1-3, with unresolved D. V gave up 0 bases and J gave up 7 bases, with 11 bases separating them. Germline V lookup: CDR1 SGHRS, CDR2 YFSETQ. The CDR3 runs 14 residues. The CDR3 loop reads CASSLAGMGNTIYF. The CDR3 DNA sequence: TGCGCCAGCAGCTTGGCCGGGATGGGGAACACCATATATTTT.

The chain recombines TRBV2 with TRBJ2-1; TRBD2 agrees at 8 bases. CDR3 length equals 15 residues. With 4 bases clipped from V and 8 bases from J, the junction kept 10 bases outside the gene matches. The V gene's germline CDR1 is SNHLY and CDR2 FYNNEI. This chain's CDR3 is CASSVRGAVVHEQFF. Written as DNA, the CDR3 is TGTGCCAGCAGTGTGCGGGGGGCCGTTGTCCATGAGCAGTTCTTC. The variable domain in full, completed from reference TRBV2 and TRBJ2-1, reads EPEVTQTPSHQVTQMGQEVILRCVPISNHLYFYWYRQILGQKVEFLVSFYNNEISEKSEIFDDQFSVERPDGSNFTLKIRSTKLEDSAMYFCASSVRGAVVHEQFFGPGTRLTVL.

As concerns this clone: One junction end disagrees with the germline gene, perhaps due to a read error. The chain links TRBV7-7 to TRBJ2-2; 10 bases align to TRBD2. Looked up from germline, CDR1 is SSHAT and CDR2 is FNYEAQ (reference sequence). This CDR3 is 17 amino acids long. The CDR3 sequence is CASSLVASGSFAGELFF. CDR3 coding DNA: TGTGCTAGCAGCTTAGTAGCTAGCGGGAGTTTCGCCGGGGAGCTGTTTTTT.

In nucleotides, the CDR3 is TGTGCCAGTAGTATAGGAGGCTCCCAAGAGACCCAGTACTTC. This sequence encodes CASSIGGSQETQYF. The V call is TRBV19, the J call TRBJ2-5; D is ambiguous. The CDR3 is made up of 14 amino acids. V shed 1 base and J shed 1 base, with 7 bases lying between them. CDR1 is LNHDA and CDR2 is SQIVND in the germline V gene (reference sequence).

The chain joins TRBV7-2 to TRBJ2-5, with 10 bases lining up with TRBD1. The CDR3 spans 14 residues. With 5 bases clipped from V and 5 bases from J, the junction kept 5 bases outside the gene matches. CDR1 and CDR2 from the germline V gene are SGHTA and FQGNSA. As DNA, the CDR3 is TGTGCCAGCAGCACCGACAGGGGGCGGGAGACCCAGTACTTC. It translates to CASSTDRGRETQYF.

This chain joins TRBV27 and TRBJ1-1; no firm D call. CDR3 length: 15 residues. Germline V gene lookup returns CDR1 MNHEY and CDR2 SMNVEV (reference sequence). The ends were cut back, 0 bases at V and 2 bases at J, with 10 bases in the middle. CDR3 loop: CASSLSGNLNTEAFF. CDR3 nucleotide sequence: TGTGCCAGCAGTTTATCCGGGAACCTTAACACTGAAGCTTTCTTT.

CDR3 sequence reads: CASSLRLRGRLGANVLTF. In DNA, the CDR3 is TGTGCCAGCAGCTTAAGGCTCAGGGGGCGCCTCGGGGCCAACGTCCTGACTTTC. The chain carries TRBV7-2 and TRBJ2-6; TRBD1 matches 8 bases. From germline, CDR1 is SGHTA and CDR2 FQGNSA. The CDR3 sequence is 18 residues long. Germline trimming cut 2 bases from V and 4 bases from J; bases unmatched to any gene: 10. Full variable domain (rest looked up from reference TRBV7-2 and TRBJ2-6): GAGVSQSPSNKVTEKGKDVELRCDPISGHTALYWYRQSLGQGLEFLIYFQGNSAPDKSGLPSDRFSAERTGGSVSTLTIQRTQQEDSAVYLCASSLRLRGRLGANVLTFGAGSRLTVL.

This chain joins TRBV6-4 and TRBJ1-6, with 7 bases lining up with TRBD1. V shed 3 bases and J 7 bases; nucleotides not matched to a gene: 6. There are 15 residues in the CDR3. In germline, CDR1 is MRHNA, CDR2 SNTAGT. The CDR3 spells CASSDYGTANSPLHF. The CDR3 DNA is TGTGCCAGCAGTGATTATGGGACAGCAAATTCACCCCTCCACTTT.

This chain links TRBV27 with TRBJ1-2, with TRBD1 identical over 7 bases. Germline CDR1 reads MNHEY; CDR2 reads SMNVEV (reference sequence). Trimming cost V 5 bases and J 0 bases; bases outside gene matches: 3. This CDR3 has 14 amino acids. The CDR3 DNA reads TGTGCCAGCAGTCCGGACAGGACTAACTATGGCTACACCTTC. Its protein is CASSPDRTNYGYTF.

The J gene is TRBJ2-7, the V gene TRBV11-2, with D possibly TRBD2 on 5 matching bases. CDR1 is SGHAT and CDR2 is FQNNGV in the germline V gene. Trimming took off 6 bases at V and 7 bases at J, with 16 bases between the two ends. CDR3 length: 13 residues. CDR3 in amino acids: CASSQEVSGEQYF. CDR3 coding DNA: TGTGCCAGCAGTCAGGAGGTGTCGGGGGAGCAGTACTTC.

This chain links TRBV19 with TRBJ2-1, with D unresolved. Trimming removed 2 bases from V and 7 bases from J, with 15 bases in between. The CDR3 contains 15 residues. CDR1 and CDR2 (germline): LNHDA, SQIVND (reference sequence). CDR3 sequence (DNA): TGTGCCAGTAGTATATCTCTCGCGAGGTCAAATGAGCAGTTCTTC. Its translation: CASSISLARSNEQFF.

The V call is TRBV2, the J call TRBJ2-1, with 8 bases fitting TRBD1. The germline V gene encodes CDR1 SNHLY and CDR2 FYNNEI. With V trimmed by 8 bases and J by 3 bases, 12 bases remained unmatched. CDR3 length: 16 residues. CDR3 in DNA: TGTGCCAGCTACCCACTCGACAGGGGCGGCTACAATGAGCAGTTCTTC. It translates to CASYPLDRGGYNEQFF.

The gene calls are TRBV25-1 and TRBJ2-5; the D is unclear. CDR1 is MGHDK, CDR2 SYGVNS, per germline. The CDR3 spans 15 residues. V gave up 2 bases and J gave up 2 bases, with 12 bases separating them. Here the CDR3 reads CASSEGLTPQETQYF. The CDR3 DNA sequence: TGTGCCAGCAGTGAAGGGCTAACTCCACAAGAGACCCAGTACTTC.

The J gene is TRBJ1-4, the V gene TRBV12-3 or TRBV12-4; no reliable D call. V shed 6 bases and J shed 7 bases, with 9 bases lying between them. The CDR3 spans 12 residues. CDR3 protein: CASSSGSEKLFF. DNA for the CDR3: TGTGCCAGCAGCTCCGGGAGTGAAAAACTGTTTTTT.

The gene calls are TRBV29-1 and TRBJ2-5, with TRBD1 matching 8 bases. The CDR3 covers 13 residues. V shed 8 bases, J shed 2 bases, and the junction held 7 bases outside the gene matches. Germline CDR1 is SQVTM and CDR2 is ANQGSEA. The CDR3 spells CSTTGELQETQYF. The CDR3 DNA follows: TGCAGCACGACAGGGGAACTACAAGAGACCCAGTACTTC.

The V call is TRBV3-1 (or the pseudogene TRBV3-2), the J call TRBJ2-7; a possible D gene is TRBD2 (6 bases). The CDR3 runs to 12 residues. Germline loops: CDR1 LGHDT, CDR2 YNNKEL (reference sequence). V lost 4 bases and J lost 7, with 11 bases in between. CDR3: CASSRGGVEQYF. The CDR3 DNA reads TGTGCCAGCAGCCGGGGCGGGGTAGAGCAGTACTTC.

The chain carries TRBV11-3 and TRBJ2-3; TRBD1 agrees at 7 bases. Germline V gene data show CDR1 as SGHNT and CDR2 as YENEEA. CDR3 length equals 16 residues. J was trimmed by 4 bases and V by 3 bases; bases with no gene match: 10. The DNA of the CDR3 is TGTGCCAGCAGCTTCACAGGGGTGCGTGTGGCAGATACGCAGTATTTT. Protein: CASSFTGVRVADTQYF.

The chain joins TRBV10-3 to TRBJ1-1; 9 bases map to TRBD1. After removal of 0 bases from V and 7 bases from J, the junction contained 9 bases not matched to a gene. The CDR3 has 16 residues. Germline assignment: CDR1 ENHRY and CDR2 SYGVKD. The CDR3 is CAISESRTGDQGEAFF. The CDR3 bases are TGTGCCATCAGTGAGTCGAGGACAGGGGATCAAGGTGAAGCTTTCTTT.